These 23 T cell receptor beta chains share one sample of origin, sequenced in a study of blood T cell repertoires in COVID-19. Measured with immunoSEQ multiplex PCR; TCRdb has only the in-frame clones, and not every one. The repertoire holds 180,000 or so clones, with around 91% as singletons. Input material: peripheral blood. Receptors were obtained from a man aged 50 or older with acute or convalescent COVID-19.

The chain carries TRBV9 and TRBJ1-1; D gene ambiguous. CDR1 SGDLS and CDR2 YYNGEE come from the germline V gene. With 9 bases removed from V and 2 bases from J, the gap between germline ends came to 14 bases. The CDR3 extends over 13 amino acids. The CDR3 nucleotides read TGTGCCACCGCAGTCAGGTACAACACTGAAGCTTTCTTT. This translates into CATAVRYNTEAFF. Drawing the rest from reference TRBV9 and TRBJ1-1, the complete variable domain is DSGVTQTPKHLITATGQRVTLRCSPRSGDLSVYWYQQSLDQGLQFLIQYYNGEERAKGNILERFSAQQFPDLHSELNLSSLELGDSALYFCATAVRYNTEAFFGQGTRLTVV.

The rearrangement links TRBV18 to TRBJ1-5, with D possibly matching TRBD1 (5 bases). Trimming pared 3 bases from V and 5 bases from J, leaving 11 bases between. In germline, CDR1 is KGHSH, CDR2 LQKENI. The CDR3 totals 14 residues. The CDR3 reads CASSPGGTYQPQHF. CDR3 DNA sequence: TGTGCCAGCTCACCGGGGGGGACGTATCAGCCCCAGCATTTT.

CDR3: CSVDGGTPEKLFF. The CDR3 region has the DNA TGCAGCGTTGACGGCGGGACGCCGGAAAAACTGTTTTTT. This chain links TRBV29-1 with TRBJ1-4; weak D call: TRBD1 (5 bases). V gave up 3 bases and J gave up 8 bases, with 13 bases separating them. From germline, CDR1 is SQVTM and CDR2 ANQGSEA. The CDR3 runs 13 residues. Looking up the rest from reference TRBV29-1 and TRBJ1-4 gives the full variable domain: SAVISQKPSRDICQRGTSLTIQCQVDSQVTMMFWYRQQPGQSLTLIATANQGSEATYESGFVIDKFPISRPNLTFSTLTVSNMSPEDSSIYLCSVDGGTPEKLFFGSGTQLSVL.

The CDR3 region is CAISRENTGELFF. CDR3 sequence (DNA): TGTGCCATCAGTCGGGAGAACACCGGGGAGCTGTTTTTT. The V and J genes are TRBV10-3 and TRBJ2-2; TRBD2 is a possible D gene (5 bases). This CDR3 is 13 amino acids long. Per germline, CDR1 ENHRY and CDR2 SYGVKD. V gave up 5 bases and J gave up 1 base, with 5 bases separating them.

The chain joins TRBV5-1 to TRBJ2-2, with 11 bases matching TRBD1. The V and J ends lost 5 bases and 3 bases, in that order; junction bases with no gene match: 3. The CDR3 runs 15 residues. The germline gives CDR1 SGHRS, CDR2 YFSETQ. CDR3 amino acids: CASRPGQGDTGELFF. DNA of the CDR3: TGCGCCAGCAGACCGGGACAGGGGGACACCGGGGAGCTGTTTTTT.

The chain combines TRBV7-2 with TRBJ1-5; D is possibly TRBD1 (5 bases). The germline V gene has CDR1 SGHTA and CDR2 FQGNSA. This CDR3 is 14 amino acids long. Trimming took 5 bases from V and 4 from J, leaving 12 bases between them. The CDR3 DNA reads as TGTGCCAGCAGCACAAGGGAGGGGAATCAGCCCCAGCATTTT. Encoded protein: CASSTREGNQPQHF.

This clone was detected only a few times. The V and J genes are TRBV7-8 and TRBJ2-5; no clear D gene. V was shortened by 5 bases and J by 0 bases, with 13 bases between the two germline ends. Germline lookup yields CDR1 SGHVS and CDR2 FQNEAQ. This CDR3 spans 15 amino acids. The CDR3 DNA reads TGTGCCAGCAGCCGCCAGGCGCCGTACCAAGAGACCCAGTACTTC. Protein: CASSRQAPYQETQYF.

The V call is TRBV7-2, the J call TRBJ1-3; D unclear. Per germline, CDR1 SGHTA and CDR2 FQGNSA. V lost 5 bases and J lost 3, with 17 bases in between. The length of the CDR3 is 16 residues. The CDR3 loop reads CASSLMDGQNGNTIYF. The CDR3 coding sequence is TGTGCCAGCAGCCTGATGGATGGGCAAAATGGAAACACCATATATTTT.

V is TRBV7-2 and J is TRBJ1-2, with D perhaps matching TRBD1 (5 bases). CDR1 is SGHTA, CDR2 FQGNSA, per germline. CDR3 length: 13 residues. Trimming took off 2 bases at V and 7 bases at J, with 11 bases between the two ends. The CDR3 spells CASSLSQGPGYTF. In DNA, the CDR3 is TGTGCCAGCAGCTTATCCCAGGGTCCTGGCTACACCTTC.

The table lists this clone with a count of one. The V call is TRBV11-2, the J call TRBJ1-2, with TRBD1 identical over 10 bases. The CDR3 is 15 residues long. CDR1 is SGHAT, CDR2 FQNNGV, per germline. V lost 1 base and J lost 7; bases outside the gene matches: 6. Here the CDR3 DNA reads TGTGCCAGCAGCTTAGGAACCGGGACAGGGGCTGGCTACACCTTC. Protein product: CASSLGTGTGAGYTF.

The chain links TRBV5-4 to TRBJ2-5, with D tentatively TRBD1 (5 bases). There are 15 residues in the CDR3. From germline, CDR1 is SGHNT and CDR2 YYREEE (reference sequence). V was clipped by 2 bases and J by 2 bases, with 13 bases between them. The CDR3 is CASSFGQPPQETQYF. CDR3 nucleotides: TGTGCCAGCAGCTTCGGACAACCCCCACAAGAGACCCAGTACTTC.

The V and J genes are TRBV15 and TRBJ2-2, with 7 bases identical to TRBD1. Germline V gives CDR1 LNHNV, CDR2 YYDKDF (reference sequence). The CDR3 totals 17 residues. Trimming took 3 bases from V and 7 from J; bases not matched to a gene: 14. The CDR3 coding sequence is TGTGCCACCAGCAGTAACGGGAACAGGGGTCCCCTCGGGGAGCTGTTTTTT. It encodes CATSSNGNRGPLGELFF.

The V and J genes are TRBV4-2 and TRBJ1-1; D possibly corresponds to TRBD1 (5 bases). CDR1 and CDR2 from the germline V gene are LGHNA and YNFKEQ. The CDR3 runs to 12 residues. V lost 3 bases, J lost 14 bases, and 16 bases lay in between. The CDR3 region has the DNA TGTGCCAGCAGCCACCAGGAGGGGCGAGGGTTCTTT. It codes for CASSHQEGRGFF.

J is TRBJ2-6 and V is TRBV7-8; D gene uncertain. CDR3 size: 15 residues. Trimming removed 7 bases from V and 0 bases from J, with 10 bases in between. Looked up from germline, CDR1 is SGHVS and CDR2 is FQNEAQ. The CDR3, as DNA: TGTGCCAGCACCCCCGAGGCCTCTGGGGCCAACGTCCTGACTTTC. Its protein product is CASTPEASGANVLTF.

J is TRBJ1-3 and V is TRBV27; D not resolved. The V end lost 6 bases, the J end lost 0 bases, and 9 bases lay between the germline ends. The CDR3 has 14 amino acids. CDR1 and CDR2 (germline): MNHEY, SMNVEV (reference sequence). CDR3 DNA sequence: TGTGCCAGCAGACCCGGGTCCTCTGGAAACACCATATATTTT. Amino acid sequence: CASRPGSSGNTIYF.

As to this clone: This CDR3 is also generated by other DNA sequences in the sample. The chain links TRBV27 to TRBJ2-1; the match to TRBD2 covers 12 bases. The germline gives CDR1 MNHEY, CDR2 SMNVEV (reference sequence). After removal of 3 bases from V and 7 bases from J, the junction contained 1 base not matched to a gene. The CDR3 is 14 amino acids. The CDR3 sequence is CASSFGTSGNEQFF. CDR3 in DNA: TGTGCCAGCAGTTTCGGGACTAGCGGGAATGAGCAGTTCTTC.

The rearrangement links TRBV5-4 to TRBJ2-5, with 10 bases fitting TRBD2. The V gene end was trimmed by 4 bases and the J gene end by 5 bases; junction bases not matched to a gene: 11. CDR3 length: 16 amino acids. Germline CDR1 is SGHNT and CDR2 is YYREEE (reference sequence). CDR3 sequence reads: CASSPASGGVKETQYF. The CDR3 nucleotides are TGTGCCAGCAGCCCAGCTAGCGGGGGTGTCAAGGAGACCCAGTACTTC.

The rearrangement joins TRBV24-1 to TRBJ2-3; 10 bases align to TRBD2. J lost 1 base, V lost 5 bases, and 8 bases had no gene match. This CDR3 contains 17 residues. Germline loops: CDR1 KGHDR, CDR2 SFDVKD. This CDR3 is CATSAPSGRAGTDTQYF. In nucleotides, the CDR3 is TGTGCCACCAGTGCCCCTAGCGGGAGAGCGGGCACAGATACGCAGTATTTT.

This sequence joins TRBV4-1 and TRBJ2-7; 8 bases fit TRBD1. Germline values: CDR1 MGHRA, CDR2 YSYEKL. Trimming at V came to 3 bases and at J to 3 bases, leaving 4 bases not matched to a gene. The CDR3 contains 14 residues. CDR3 coding DNA: TGCGCCAGCAGCCAGGGGACAGGTTTCTACGAGCAGTACTTC. It translates to CASSQGTGFYEQYF.

The genes are TRBV18 and TRBJ1-1, with D perhaps TRBD1 (5 bases). Looked up from germline, CDR1 is KGHSH and CDR2 is LQKENI. V was trimmed by 6 bases and J by 3 bases, leaving 14 bases between them. CDR3 length: 14 residues. Here the CDR3 reads CASSPFDRDTEAFF. DNA of the CDR3: TGTGCCAGCTCGCCATTCGACAGAGACACTGAAGCTTTCTTT.

The chain employs TRBV6-2 or TRBV6-3 and TRBJ1-2; perhaps TRBD1 as D (6 bases). The CDR3 has 13 residues. Germline CDR1 reads MNHEY; CDR2 reads SVGEGT. Trimming pared 3 bases from V and 8 bases from J, leaving 13 bases between. The CDR3 nucleotides read TGTGCCAGCAGTTATAGGGGGTCGACAGGCTACACCTTC. Amino acid sequence: CASSYRGSTGYTF.

This chain uses TRBV5-6 with TRBJ2-1; 8 nucleotides agree with TRBD1. CDR3 length equals 12 residues. V was pared by 5 bases and J by 9 bases, with 4 bases of the junction left unmatched. CDR1 and CDR2 (germline): SGHDT, YYEEEE. Written as DNA, the CDR3 is TGTGCCAGCAGAGGACAGGGAAGTGAGCAGTTCTTC. Encoded protein: CASRGQGSEQFF.

This sequence joins TRBV28 and TRBJ1-5; 10 bases fit TRBD1. This CDR3 comprises 15 residues. Trimming removed 6 bases from V and 6 bases from J; junction bases left unmatched: 8. CDR1 is MDHEN and CDR2 is SYDVKM in the germline V gene. The CDR3 loop reads CASSRGTGVSQPQHF. In DNA form, the CDR3 reads TGTGCCAGCAGCAGGGGGACAGGGGTGAGTCAGCCCCAGCATTTT.